The subject of this entry is one TCR beta chain. The antigen remains unidentified. This CDR3 has 14 amino acids. The V and J ends lost 3 bases and 0 bases respectively, with 10 bases between them. Germline CDR1 and CDR2: SGHNT and YYREEE (reference sequence). This sample was taken from a study of beta chain features in type 1 diabetes. Study-wide points: In every one of the four CD4+ subsets, TCRB CDR3s were moderately but significantly shorter in Type 1 diabetes patients. Compared to healthy donors, patients appeared to have naive, central memory and Treg TCRB repertoires that were more alike.

Expressed TCRB transcripts were sequenced after all isolated RNA was converted to cDNA. Clones were sequenced by immunoSEQ multiplex PCR, and TCRdb holds only the in-frame ones, with some missing. The sample has almost 350,000 clones, approximately 9.7% seen once. The sequencing sample was made of central memory CD4+ T cells from blood. This sequence was found in a man aged 30-40 years with type 1 diabetes. This chain joins TRBV5-4 and TRBJ2-7; D may be TRBD1 (5 bases). CDR3 sequence (DNA): TGTGCCAGCAGCTCGGACACCTACTCCTACGAGCAGTACTTC. Its translation: CASSSDTYSYEQYF.